This is a list of T cell receptor beta chains from one sample in a study of T-cell reconstitution after alpha-beta-depleted transplantation in children. TCRdb analysed the PCR reads with MiXCR anew, one entry per CDR3 protein. Here the sample spans about 610,000 distinct CDR3 sequences, roughly a tenth being singletons. The sample here was PBMCs from the stem cell graft donor, taken from the stem cell graft. The receptors derive from a human donor who donated a stem cell graft to a child with acute myeloid leukemia. Both conserved end residues are part of each CDR3. Some rows have no size entry. The others give once, few or many, or a class for an expanded clone.

j_gene	v_gene	abundance	len	CDR3aa
TRBJ2-1	TRBV18	.	16	CASSPSGHESYNEQFF
TRBJ2-7	TRBV6-5	.	15	CASSYRDSGPYEQYF
TRBJ1-5	TRBV2	.	15	CASSQGFGSNQPQHF
TRBJ2-5	TRBV7-9	few	15	CASSFGTGGAETQYF
TRBJ1-2	TRBV20-1	few	13	CSARDARGDGYTF
TRBJ1-1	TRBV12-3/TRBV12-4	.	11	CASSFGNEAFF
TRBJ1-2	TRBV12-3/TRBV12-4	many	14	CASRDTGGHYGYTF
TRBJ2-3	TRBV5-5	few	16	CASSFLPEAPGDTQYF
TRBJ1-6	TRBV7-8	many	14	CASSSDRVDSPLHF
TRBJ2-3	TRBV5-1	few	12	CASSVERDTQYF
TRBJ1-2	TRBV20-1	.	14	CSASWPRGDMSYTF
TRBJ2-6	TRBV6-2/TRBV6-3	.	19	CASSTKHFGLISGANVLTF
TRBJ1-5	TRBV24-1	many	15	CATSDSRVSNQPQHF
TRBJ1-2	TRBV6-5	few	16	CASSYSNTDRVNGYTF
TRBJ2-1	TRBV4-3	few	16	CASSQVPDNSNNEQFF
TRBJ2-7	TRBV12-3/TRBV12-4	many	13	CASSASGPYEQYF
TRBJ1-2	TRBV6-1	few	15	CASSDTSGKRLGYTF
TRBJ2-5	TRBV28	few	15	CASSLPTGVGETQYF
TRBJ2-2	TRBV5-1	many	14	CASSQRQGTGELFF
TRBJ2-7	TRBV20-1	few	17	CSARVASGQKSLYEQYF
TRBJ2-7	TRBV24-1	.	13	CATSFGLGYEQYF
TRBJ2-6	TRBV20-1	few	15	CSARDLYSGANVLTF
TRBJ2-3	TRBV29-1	.	12	CSDDGSTDTQYF
TRBJ2-5	TRBV25-1	few	17	CASSESFNYRAQETQYF
TRBJ2-1	TRBV29-1	many	14	CSVAKRASYNEQFF
TRBJ2-3	TRBV20-1	few	15	CSARGAGGLTDTQYF
TRBJ2-7	TRBV7-7	few	13	CASSLGGGGEQYF
TRBJ2-2	TRBV29-1	many	13	CSGGEARTGELFF
TRBJ2-7	TRBV29-1	few	12	CSVVATMTQQYF
TRBJ2-7	TRBV6-6	many	13	CASRRQVAYEQYF
TRBJ1-3	TRBV20-1	.	15	CSARPAGSSGNTIYF